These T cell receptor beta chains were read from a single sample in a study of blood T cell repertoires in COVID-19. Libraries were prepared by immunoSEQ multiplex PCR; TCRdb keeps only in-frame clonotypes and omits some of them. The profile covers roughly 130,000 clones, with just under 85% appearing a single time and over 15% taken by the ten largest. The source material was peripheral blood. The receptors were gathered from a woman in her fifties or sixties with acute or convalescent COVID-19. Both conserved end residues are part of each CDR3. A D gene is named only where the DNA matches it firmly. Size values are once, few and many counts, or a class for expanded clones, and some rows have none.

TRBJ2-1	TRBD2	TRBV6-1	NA	TGTGCCAGCAGTGAAGTAGCGGGGGGGCCGGGTGAGCAGTTCTTC	CASSEVAGGPGEQFF
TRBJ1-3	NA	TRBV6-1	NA	TGTGCCAGCAGTGATTGGGAGGGAGGGTATGGAAACACCATATATTTT	CASSDWEGGYGNTIYF
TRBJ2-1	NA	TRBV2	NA	TGTGCCAGCAGTGAAGTTGGGGGGGCTGGTCAGTTCTTC	CASSEVGGAGQFF
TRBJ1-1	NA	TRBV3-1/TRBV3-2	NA	TGTGCCAGCAGCCCAGTTAATCCCTATGGTACAGCGAACACTGAAGCTTTCTTT	CASSPVNPYGTANTEAFF
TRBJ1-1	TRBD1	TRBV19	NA	TGTGCCAGTAGTAAAGGACAGGGGATGAACACTGAAGCTTTCTTT	CASSKGQGMNTEAFF
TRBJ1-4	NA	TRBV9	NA	TGTGCCAGCAGCGTCTTGGGACAAGGCACTGAAAAACTGTTTTTT	CASSVLGQGTEKLFF
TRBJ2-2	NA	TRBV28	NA	TGTGCCAGCAGTTCAGGGGGGTCGGGCACCGGGGAGCTGTTTTTT	CASSSGGSGTGELFF
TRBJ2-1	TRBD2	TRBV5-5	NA	TGTGCCAGCAGCCCTCAGGTGGTAGCGGGGGGCCTCTCCTACAATGAGCAGTTCTTC	CASSPQVVAGGLSYNEQFF
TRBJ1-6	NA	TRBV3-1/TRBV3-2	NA	TGTGCCAGCAGCCCGAGGGGGAATTATTCACCCCTCCACTTT	CASSPRGNYSPLHF
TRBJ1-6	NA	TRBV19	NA	TGTGCCAGTCGACTTGCCTCCTATAATTCACCCCTCCACTTT	CASRLASYNSPLHF
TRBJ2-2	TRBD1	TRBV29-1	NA	TGCAGCGTCCTATTACAGGGGGGACGCACCGGGGAGCTGTTTTTT	CSVLLQGGRTGELFF
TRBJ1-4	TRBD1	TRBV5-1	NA	TGCGCCAGCAGCTCGACAGGGGGCGACGCTAATGAAAAACTGTTTTTT	CASSSTGGDANEKLFF
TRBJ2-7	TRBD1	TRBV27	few	TGTGCCAGCAGCCTAGACAGGGGTTACGAGCAGTACTTC	CASSLDRGYEQYF
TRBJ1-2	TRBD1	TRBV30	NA	TGTGCCTGCCCCGACAGGGGCGATACCATCTATGGCTACACCTTC	CACPDRGDTIYGYTF
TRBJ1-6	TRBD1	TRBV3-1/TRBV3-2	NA	TGTGCCAGCAGGCCTGGACAGGGGGGAAATTCACCCCTCCACTTT	CASRPGQGGNSPLHF
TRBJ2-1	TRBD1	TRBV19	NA	TGTGCCAGTAGTACGCCGACAGGGAGCTCCTACAATGAGCAGTTCTTC	CASSTPTGSSYNEQFF
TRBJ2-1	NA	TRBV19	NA	TGTGCCAGTAGTATCCGGTCAAATGAGCAGTTCTTC	CASSIRSNEQFF
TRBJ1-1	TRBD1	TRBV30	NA	TGTGCCTGGAGTCCCCGGCAGGGGGGCGCTGAAGCTTTCTTT	CAWSPRQGGAEAFF
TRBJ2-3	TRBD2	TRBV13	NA	TGTGCCAGCAGCTTGAATAGCGGGGGGGGAGCAGATACGCAGTATTTT	CASSLNSGGGADTQYF
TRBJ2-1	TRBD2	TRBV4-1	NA	TGCGCCAGCAGCCAAGAGACTAGCGGGAGGAGCAATGAGCAGTTCTTC	CASSQETSGRSNEQFF
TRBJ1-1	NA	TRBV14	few	TGTGCCAGCAGCCAAGAAACTCGGAACACTGAAGCTTTCTTT	CASSQETRNTEAFF
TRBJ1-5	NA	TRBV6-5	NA	TGTGCCAGCAGCGTGACAGATAGCAATCAGCCCCAGCATTTT	CASSVTDSNQPQHF
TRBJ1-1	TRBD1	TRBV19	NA	TGTGCCAGTTCGGGACAGCTGAACACTGAAGCTTTCTTT	CASSGQLNTEAFF
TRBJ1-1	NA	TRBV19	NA	TGTGCCAGTAGCCAATTATCGGGGGTACAGACTGAAGCTTTCTTT	CASSQLSGVQTEAFF
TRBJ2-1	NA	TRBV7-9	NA	TGTGCCAGCAGCCAAGTTGGCCCAGGGGTTTACTACAATGAGCAGTTCTTC	CASSQVGPGVYYNEQFF
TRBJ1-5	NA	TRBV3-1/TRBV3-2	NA	TGTGCCAGCAGCCAAGGTTGGGGGGGCGGTCAGCCCCAGCATTTT	CASSQGWGGGQPQHF
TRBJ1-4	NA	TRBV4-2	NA	TGTGCCAGCAGCCAAGGTCGAGCGGCCATAAAGACGTCAAATGAAAAACTGTTTTTT	CASSQGRAAIKTSNEKLFF
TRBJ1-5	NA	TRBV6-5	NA	TGTGCCAGCACAGGTCAAGTGAATCAGCCCCAGCATTTT	CASTGQVNQPQHF
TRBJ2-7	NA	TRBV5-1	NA	TGCGCCAGCAGCTCGACGGGAGTTCCCTACGAGCAGTACTTC	CASSSTGVPYEQYF
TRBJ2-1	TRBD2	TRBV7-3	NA	TGTGCCAGCAGCTTAAACCCCCCGACTAGCGGGGGGGGCAATGAGCAGTTCTTC	CASSLNPPTSGGGNEQFF
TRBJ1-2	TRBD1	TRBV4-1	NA	TGCGCCAGCAGCCAAGAAAACAGGGGGCCAGAAGGCTACACCTTC	CASSQENRGPEGYTF
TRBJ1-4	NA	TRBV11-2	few	TGTGCCAGCAGCTTCGTACAGGGCCAGGAAAAACTGTTTTTT	CASSFVQGQEKLFF
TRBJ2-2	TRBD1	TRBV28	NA	TGTGCCAGCAGTTACAGGGGTGGGGCGAACACCGGGGAGCTGTTTTTT	CASSYRGGANTGELFF
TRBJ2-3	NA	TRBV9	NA	TGTGCCAGCAGCTCCTTCACAGATACGCAGTATTTT	CASSSFTDTQYF
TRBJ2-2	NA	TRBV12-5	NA	TGTGCTAGTGCCTCCGGAGAGGCCACCGGGGAGCTGTTTTTT	CASASGEATGELFF
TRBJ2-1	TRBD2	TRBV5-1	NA	TGCGCCAGCAGCACGGGACTAGCAGGGAACAATGAGCAGTTCTTC	CASSTGLAGNNEQFF
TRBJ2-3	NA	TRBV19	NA	TGTGCCAGTAGTATAGGACTAGGCTTAACAGATACGCAGTATTTT	CASSIGLGLTDTQYF
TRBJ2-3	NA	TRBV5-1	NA	TGCGCCAGCAGCCTGGTTCCGGAGGCGTCTACGCAGTATTTT	CASSLVPEASTQYF
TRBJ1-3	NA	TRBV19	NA	TGTGCCAGTAGGGAGGCGAGCTCTGGAAACACCATATATTTT	CASREASSGNTIYF
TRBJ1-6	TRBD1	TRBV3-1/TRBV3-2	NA	TGTGCCAGCAGCCAAAGAACGACAGGGGGCAATTCACCCCTCCACTTT	CASSQRTTGGNSPLHF
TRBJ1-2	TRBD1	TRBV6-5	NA	TGTGCCACTAGGACAGGGTACTATGGCTACACCTTC	CATRTGYYGYTF
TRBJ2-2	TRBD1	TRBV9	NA	TGTGCCAGCAGCGCCTCACAGGGGGCCTTCGGGGAGCTGTTTTTT	CASSASQGAFGELFF
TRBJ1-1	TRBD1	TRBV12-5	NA	TGTGCTAGTGGTTTGGTAGTACAGGGGGGCGACTTCATAAGCGTGTCTTTCTTT	CASGLVVQGGDFISVSFF
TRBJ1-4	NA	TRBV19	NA	TGTGCCAGTAGAGAGGATTTTGGTGAAAAACTGTTTTTT	CASREDFGEKLFF
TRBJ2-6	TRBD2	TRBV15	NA	TGTGCCATTACGACAGGGAGAAGGACTAGCGGGGTAACTGGGGCCAACGTCCTGACTTTC	CAITTGRRTSGVTGANVLTF
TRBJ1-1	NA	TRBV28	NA	TGTGCCAGCAGGTCCGGGACACCGAACACTGAAGCTTTCTTT	CASRSGTPNTEAFF
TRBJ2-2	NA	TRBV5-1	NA	TGCGCCAACAAAAGGGACTTGAACACCGGGGAGCTGTTTTTT	CANKRDLNTGELFF
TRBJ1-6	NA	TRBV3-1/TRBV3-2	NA	TGTGCCAGCAGCCCGTCAACAGGGAATTCACCCCTCCACTTT	CASSPSTGNSPLHF
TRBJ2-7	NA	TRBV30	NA	TGTGCCTGGAGTGTAGGAGGGGCGGCAGACTACGAGCAGTACTTC	CAWSVGGAADYEQYF
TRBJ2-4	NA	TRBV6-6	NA	TGTGCCAGCAGTCTGAGAGGAGGCCCCTTGAACAAAAACATTCAGTACTTC	CASSLRGGPLNKNIQYF
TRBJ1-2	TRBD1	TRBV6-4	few	TGTGCCAGCAGGCCACAGGGGGAAGCTAACTATGGCTACACCTTC	CASRPQGEANYGYTF
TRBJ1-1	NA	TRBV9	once	TGTGCCAGCAGCGTAGGCAACCTCCTCGAGGAAGCTTTCTTT	CASSVGNLLEEAFF
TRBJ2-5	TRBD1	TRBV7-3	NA	TGTGCCAGCAGCTTAAACAGGGGAGAGACCCAGTACTTC	CASSLNRGETQYF
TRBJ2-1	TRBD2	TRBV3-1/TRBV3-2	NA	TGTGCCAGCAGCCAAGTGACTAGCGGGGGGGCAAATGAGCAGTTCTTC	CASSQVTSGGANEQFF
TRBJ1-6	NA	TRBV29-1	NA	TGCAGCGTTGAATGGGGGGGTTCACCCCTCCACTTT	CSVEWGGSPLHF
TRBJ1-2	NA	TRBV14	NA	TGTGCCAGCAGCCAAGTGCAGGGAAGGCCAGTAGGCTACACCTTC	CASSQVQGRPVGYTF
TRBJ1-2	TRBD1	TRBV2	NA	TGTGCCAGCAGATTCGACAGGGAGGTAACCTATGGCTACACCTTC	CASRFDREVTYGYTF
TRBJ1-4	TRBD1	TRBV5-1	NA	TGCGCCAGCAGAAAAGAACAGGGGGAGGAAAAACTGTTTTTT	CASRKEQGEEKLFF
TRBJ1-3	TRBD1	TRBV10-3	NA	TGTGCCACCACGGAGGGGGCCGGAAACACCATATATTTT	CATTEGAGNTIYF